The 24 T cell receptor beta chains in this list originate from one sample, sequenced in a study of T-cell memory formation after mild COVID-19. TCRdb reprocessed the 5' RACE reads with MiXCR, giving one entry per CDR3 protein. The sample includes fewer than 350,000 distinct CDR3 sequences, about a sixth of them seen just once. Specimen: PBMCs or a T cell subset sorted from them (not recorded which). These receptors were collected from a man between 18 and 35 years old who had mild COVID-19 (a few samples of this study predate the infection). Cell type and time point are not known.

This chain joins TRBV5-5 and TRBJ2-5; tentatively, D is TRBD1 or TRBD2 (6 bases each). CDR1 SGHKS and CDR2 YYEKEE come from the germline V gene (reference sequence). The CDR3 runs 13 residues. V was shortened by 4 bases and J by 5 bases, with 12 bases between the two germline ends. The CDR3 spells CASSPGGTETQYF. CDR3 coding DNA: TGTGCCAGCAGCCCCGGGGGCACGGAGACCCAGTACTTC.

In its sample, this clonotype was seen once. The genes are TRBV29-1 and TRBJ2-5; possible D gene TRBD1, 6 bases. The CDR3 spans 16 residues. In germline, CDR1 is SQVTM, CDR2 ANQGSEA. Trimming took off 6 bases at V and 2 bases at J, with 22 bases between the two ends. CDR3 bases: TGCAGCGTCGAGGGGTGGGGGCCCGGGGTACAAGAGACCCAGTACTTC. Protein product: CSVEGWGPGVQETQYF.

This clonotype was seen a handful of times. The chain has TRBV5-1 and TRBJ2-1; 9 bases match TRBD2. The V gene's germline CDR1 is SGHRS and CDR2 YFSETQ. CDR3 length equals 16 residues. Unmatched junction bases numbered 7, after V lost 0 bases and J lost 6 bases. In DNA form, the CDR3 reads TGCGCCAGCAGCTTGGACCCTAGCGGGGACCTCAATGAGCAGTTCTTC. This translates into CASSLDPSGDLNEQFF.

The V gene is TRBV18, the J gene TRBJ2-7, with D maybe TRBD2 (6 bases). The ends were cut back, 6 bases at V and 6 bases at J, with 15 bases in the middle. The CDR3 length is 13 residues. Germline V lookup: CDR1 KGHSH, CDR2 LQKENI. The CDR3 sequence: CASSQSSGVEQYV. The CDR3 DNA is TGTGCCAGCTCCCAAAGCTCGGGGGTCGAGCAGTACGTC.

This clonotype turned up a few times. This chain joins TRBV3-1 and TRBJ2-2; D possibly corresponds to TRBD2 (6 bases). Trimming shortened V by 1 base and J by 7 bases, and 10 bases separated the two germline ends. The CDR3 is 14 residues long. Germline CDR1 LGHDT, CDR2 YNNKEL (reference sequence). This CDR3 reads CASSQVLEGGELFF. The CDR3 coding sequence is TGTGCCAGCAGCCAAGTCCTGGAGGGCGGGGAGCTGTTTTTT.

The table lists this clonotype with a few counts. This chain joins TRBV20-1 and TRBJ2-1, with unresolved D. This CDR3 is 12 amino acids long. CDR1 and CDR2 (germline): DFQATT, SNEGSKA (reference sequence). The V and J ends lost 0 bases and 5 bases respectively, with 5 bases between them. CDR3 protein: CSARDVHNEQFF. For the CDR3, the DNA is TGCAGTGCTAGAGATGTACACAATGAGCAGTTCTTC.

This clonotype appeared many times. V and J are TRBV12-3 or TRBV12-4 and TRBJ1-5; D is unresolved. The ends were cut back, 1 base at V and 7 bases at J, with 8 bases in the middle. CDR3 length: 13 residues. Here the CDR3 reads CASSLGGVQPQHF. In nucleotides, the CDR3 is TGTGCCAGCAGTTTAGGCGGGGTCCAGCCCCAGCATTTT.

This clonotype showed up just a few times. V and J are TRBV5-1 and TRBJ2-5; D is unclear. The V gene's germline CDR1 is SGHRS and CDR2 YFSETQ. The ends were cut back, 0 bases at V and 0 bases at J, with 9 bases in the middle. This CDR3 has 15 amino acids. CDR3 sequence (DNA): TGCGCCAGCAGCTTGGTAGGTCAGAACCAAGAGACCCAGTACTTC. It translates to CASSLVGQNQETQYF.

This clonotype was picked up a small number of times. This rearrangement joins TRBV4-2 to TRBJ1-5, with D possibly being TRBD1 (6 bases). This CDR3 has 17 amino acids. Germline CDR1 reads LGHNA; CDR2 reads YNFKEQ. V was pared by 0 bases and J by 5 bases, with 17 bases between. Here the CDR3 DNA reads TGTGCCAGCAGCCAAGATCCGGGACAAGGGTTCTATCAGCCCCAGCATTTT. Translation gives CASSQDPGQGFYQPQHF.

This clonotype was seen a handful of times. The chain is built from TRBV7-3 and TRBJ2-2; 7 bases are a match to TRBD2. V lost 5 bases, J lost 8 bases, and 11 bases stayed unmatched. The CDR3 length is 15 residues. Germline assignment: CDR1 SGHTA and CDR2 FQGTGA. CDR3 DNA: TGTGCCAGCAGCCTGGGACCCCTGGGACTAGGGGAGCTGTTTTTT. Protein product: CASSLGPLGLGELFF.

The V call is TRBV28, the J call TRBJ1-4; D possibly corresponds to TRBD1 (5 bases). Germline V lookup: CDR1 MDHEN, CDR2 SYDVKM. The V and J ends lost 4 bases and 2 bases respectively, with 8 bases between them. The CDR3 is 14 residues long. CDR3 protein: CASSSGPTNEKLFF. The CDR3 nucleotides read TGTGCCAGCAGTTCGGGGCCCACTAATGAAAAACTGTTTTTT.

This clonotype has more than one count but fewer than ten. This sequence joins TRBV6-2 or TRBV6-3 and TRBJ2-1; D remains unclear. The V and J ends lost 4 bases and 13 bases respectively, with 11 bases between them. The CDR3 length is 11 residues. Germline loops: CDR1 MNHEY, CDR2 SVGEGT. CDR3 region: CASSWGPRQFF. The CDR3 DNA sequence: TGTGCCAGCAGTTGGGGTCCTCGACAGTTCTTC.

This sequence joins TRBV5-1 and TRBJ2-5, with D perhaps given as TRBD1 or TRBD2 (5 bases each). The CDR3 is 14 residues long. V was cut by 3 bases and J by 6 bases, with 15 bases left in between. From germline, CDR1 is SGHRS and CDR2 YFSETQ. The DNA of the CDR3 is TGCGCCAGCAGCTCCCTACCCGGGGCCAAGACCCAGTACTTC. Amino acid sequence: CASSSLPGAKTQYF.

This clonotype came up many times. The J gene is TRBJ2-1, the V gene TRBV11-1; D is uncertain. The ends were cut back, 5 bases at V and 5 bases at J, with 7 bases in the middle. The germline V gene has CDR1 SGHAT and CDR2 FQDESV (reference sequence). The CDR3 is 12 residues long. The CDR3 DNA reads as TGTGCCAGCAGCCGAGGAGACAATGAGCAGTTCTTC. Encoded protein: CASSRGDNEQFF. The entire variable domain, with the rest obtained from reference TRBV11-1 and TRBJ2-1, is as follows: EAEVAQSPRYKITEKSQAVAFWCDPISGHATLYWYRQILGQGPELLVQFQDESVVDDSQLPKDRFSAERLKGVDSTLKIQPAELGDSAMYLCASSRGDNEQFFGPGTRLTVL.

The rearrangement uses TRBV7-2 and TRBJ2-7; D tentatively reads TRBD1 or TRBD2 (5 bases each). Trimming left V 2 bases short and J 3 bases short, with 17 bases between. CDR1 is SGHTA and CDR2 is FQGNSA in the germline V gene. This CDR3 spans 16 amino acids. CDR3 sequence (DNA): TGTGCCAGCAGCTTACCCCCGCCCGGGACGGTCTACGAGCAGTACTTC. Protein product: CASSLPPPGTVYEQYF.

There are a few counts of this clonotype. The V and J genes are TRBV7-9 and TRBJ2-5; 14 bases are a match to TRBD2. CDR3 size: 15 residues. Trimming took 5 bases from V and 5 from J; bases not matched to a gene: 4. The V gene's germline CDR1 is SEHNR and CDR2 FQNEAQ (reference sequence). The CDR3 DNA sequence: TGTGCCAGCAGCCTGACTAGCGGGGGGGACGAGACCCAGTACTTC. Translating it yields CASSLTSGGDETQYF. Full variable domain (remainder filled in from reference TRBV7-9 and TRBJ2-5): DTGVSQNPRHKITKRGQNVTFRCDPISEHNRLYWYRQTLGQGPEFLTYFQNEAQLEKSRLLSDRFSAERPKGSFSTLEIQRTEQGDSAMYLCASSLTSGGDETQYFGPGTRLLVL.

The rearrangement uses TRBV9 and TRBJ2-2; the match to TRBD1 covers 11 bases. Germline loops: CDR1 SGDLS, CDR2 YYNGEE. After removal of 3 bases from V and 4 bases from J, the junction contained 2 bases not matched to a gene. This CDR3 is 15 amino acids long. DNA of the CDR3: TGTGCCAGCAGCGGCGGGACAGGGGGCACCGGGGAGCTGTTTTTT. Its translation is CASSGGTGGTGELFF.

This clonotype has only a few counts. The CDR3 protein is CAISGTGVQGTDTQYF. CDR3 nucleotide sequence: TGTGCCATCAGTGGTACAGGGGTTCAGGGCACAGATACGCAGTATTTT. The gene calls are TRBV10-3 and TRBJ2-3, with 7 nucleotides matching TRBD1. V was pared by 4 bases and J by 1 base, with 8 bases of the junction left unmatched. The germline CDR1 and CDR2 sequences are ENHRY and SYGVKD. There are 16 residues in the CDR3.

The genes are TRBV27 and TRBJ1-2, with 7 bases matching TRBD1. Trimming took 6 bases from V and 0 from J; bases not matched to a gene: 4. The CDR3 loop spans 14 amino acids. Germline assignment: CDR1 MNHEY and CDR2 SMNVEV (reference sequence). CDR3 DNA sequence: TGTGCCAGCAGCCCGGGACAGTCTAACTATGGCTACACCTTC. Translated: CASSPGQSNYGYTF.

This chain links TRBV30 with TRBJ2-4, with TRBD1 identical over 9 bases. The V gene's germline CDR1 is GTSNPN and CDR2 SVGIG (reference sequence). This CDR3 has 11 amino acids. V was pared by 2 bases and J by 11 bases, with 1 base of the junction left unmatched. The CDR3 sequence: CAWSRDRVQYF. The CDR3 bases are TGTGCCTGGAGTAGGGACAGGGTTCAGTACTTC.

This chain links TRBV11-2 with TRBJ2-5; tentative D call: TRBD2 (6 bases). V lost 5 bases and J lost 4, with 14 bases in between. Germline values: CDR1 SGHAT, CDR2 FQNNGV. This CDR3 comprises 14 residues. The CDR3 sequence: CASSVGGAIETQYF. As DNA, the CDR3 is TGTGCCAGCAGCGTAGGAGGGGCCATAGAGACCCAGTACTTC.

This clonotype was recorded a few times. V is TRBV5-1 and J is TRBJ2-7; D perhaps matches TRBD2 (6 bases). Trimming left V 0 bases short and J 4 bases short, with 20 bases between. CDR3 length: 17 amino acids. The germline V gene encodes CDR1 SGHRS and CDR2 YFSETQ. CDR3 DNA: TGCGCCAGCAGCTTGGTGGAGGGAAGAGTTGGTGGTTACGAGCAGTACTTC. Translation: CASSLVEGRVGGYEQYF.

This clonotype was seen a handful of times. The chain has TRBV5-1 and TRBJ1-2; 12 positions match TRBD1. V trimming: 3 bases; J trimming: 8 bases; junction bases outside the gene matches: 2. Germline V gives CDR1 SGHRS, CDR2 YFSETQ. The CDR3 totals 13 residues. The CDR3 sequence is CASSWDRGQGYTF. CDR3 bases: TGCGCCAGCAGCTGGGACAGGGGGCAAGGCTACACCTTC.

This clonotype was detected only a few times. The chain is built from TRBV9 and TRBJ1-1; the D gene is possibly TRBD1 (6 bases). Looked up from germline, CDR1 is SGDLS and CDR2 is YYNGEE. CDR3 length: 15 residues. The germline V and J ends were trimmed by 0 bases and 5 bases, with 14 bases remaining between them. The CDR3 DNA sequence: TGTGCCAGCAGCGTAGGAGGCCAGGGGAGGACTGAAGCTTTCTTT. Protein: CASSVGGQGRTEAFF.